This T cell receptor (beta chain) was captured by sequencing in a study of beta chain features in type 1 diabetes. From germline, CDR1 is MNHEY and CDR2 SVGAGI. This CDR3 contains 15 residues. A few counts support this clone. What was sequenced were expressed TCRB transcripts, since all of the isolated RNA had been reverse transcribed. The assay was immunoSEQ multiplex PCR, and TCRdb's table has in-frame clones only and misses some. Found here are roughly 250,000 clones, around 9.6% of them singletons; the top ten hold less than 0.035%. The chain recombines TRBV6-5 with TRBJ2-5; D remains ambiguous. The J call may be mistaken, given a closer DNA end match to TRBJ2-7. This receptor was taken from a woman under 30 in good health. Material for sequencing was naive CD4+ T cells from blood. The CDR3 DNA sequence: TGTGCCAGCAGTTCCCCCCTTTTGAGGCCCTACGAGCAGTACTTC. It yields the protein CASSSPLLRPYEQYF.